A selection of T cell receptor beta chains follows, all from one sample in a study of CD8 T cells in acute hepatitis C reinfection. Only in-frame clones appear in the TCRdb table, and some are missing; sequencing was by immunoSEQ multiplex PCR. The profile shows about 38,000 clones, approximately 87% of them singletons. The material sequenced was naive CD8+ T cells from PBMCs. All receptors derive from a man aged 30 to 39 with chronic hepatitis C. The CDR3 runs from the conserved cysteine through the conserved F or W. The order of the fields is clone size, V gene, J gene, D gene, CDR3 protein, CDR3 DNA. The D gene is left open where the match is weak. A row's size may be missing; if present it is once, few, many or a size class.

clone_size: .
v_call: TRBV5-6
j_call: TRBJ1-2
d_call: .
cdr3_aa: CASSLGAPANYGYTF
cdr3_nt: TGTGCCAGCAGCTTGGGGGCACCGGCTAACTATGGCTACACCTTC

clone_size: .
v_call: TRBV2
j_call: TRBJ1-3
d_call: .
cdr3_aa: CASSEGREIYF
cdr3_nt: TGTGCCAGCAGTGAGGGCAGGGAGATATATTTT

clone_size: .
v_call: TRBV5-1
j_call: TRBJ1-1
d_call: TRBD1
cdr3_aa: CASSLATGQFPEDEAFF
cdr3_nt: TGCGCCAGCAGCTTGGCGACAGGGCAATTTCCAGAGGATGAAGCTTTCTTT

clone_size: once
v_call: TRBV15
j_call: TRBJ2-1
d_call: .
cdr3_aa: CATSRDGSEQFF
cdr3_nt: TGTGCCACCAGCAGAGATGGGAGTGAGCAGTTCTTC

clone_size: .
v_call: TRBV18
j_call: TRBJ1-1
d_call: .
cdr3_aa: CASSQETSSNTEAFF
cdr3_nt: TGTGCCAGCTCACAGGAGACCAGCTCGAACACTGAAGCTTTCTTT

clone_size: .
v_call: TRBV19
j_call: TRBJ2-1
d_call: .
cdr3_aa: CASSIGGLSSYNEQFF
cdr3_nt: TGTGCCAGTAGTATAGGGGGCTTAAGCTCCTACAATGAGCAGTTCTTC

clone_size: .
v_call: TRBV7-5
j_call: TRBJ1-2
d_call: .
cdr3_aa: CARSFYSLAVRSYGYTF
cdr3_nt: TGTGCCAGAAGCTTCTACAGTCTTGCTGTCAGGAGCTATGGCTACACCTTC

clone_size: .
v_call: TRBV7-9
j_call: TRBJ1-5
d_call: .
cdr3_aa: CASSSTVSNQPQHF
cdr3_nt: TGTGCCAGCAGCTCGACAGTTAGCAATCAGCCCCAGCATTTT

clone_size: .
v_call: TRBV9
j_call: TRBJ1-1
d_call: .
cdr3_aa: CASSVSQLESPGSPADTEAFF
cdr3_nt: TGTGCCAGCAGCGTAAGTCAGTTAGAGTCCCCAGGGAGTCCGGCCGACACTGAAGCTTTCTTT

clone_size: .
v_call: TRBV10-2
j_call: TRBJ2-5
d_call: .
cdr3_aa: CASSEPQLQETQYF
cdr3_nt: TGCGCCAGCAGCGAGCCCCAGCTCCAAGAGACCCAGTACTTC

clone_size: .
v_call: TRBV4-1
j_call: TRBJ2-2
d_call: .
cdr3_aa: CASSPDQAGELFF
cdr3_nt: TGCGCCAGCAGCCCGGACCAAGCCGGGGAGCTGTTTTTT

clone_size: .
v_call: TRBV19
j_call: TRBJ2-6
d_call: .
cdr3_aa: CASKGGPGANVLTF
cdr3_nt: TGTGCCAGTAAGGGTGGACCTGGGGCCAACGTCCTGACTTTC

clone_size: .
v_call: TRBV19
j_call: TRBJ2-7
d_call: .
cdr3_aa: CASSPSSGKMYEQYF
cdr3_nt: TGTGCCAGTAGCCCATCTAGTGGGAAAATGTACGAGCAGTACTTC

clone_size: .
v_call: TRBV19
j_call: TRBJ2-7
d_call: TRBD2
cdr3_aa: CASSISAGGRYEQYF
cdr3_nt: TGTGCCAGTAGTATAAGTGCGGGGGGAAGGTACGAGCAGTACTTC

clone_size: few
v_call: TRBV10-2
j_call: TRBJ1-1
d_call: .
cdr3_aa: CASSESGMNTEAFF
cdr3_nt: TGCGCCAGCAGTGAGTCGGGAATGAACACTGAAGCTTTCTTT

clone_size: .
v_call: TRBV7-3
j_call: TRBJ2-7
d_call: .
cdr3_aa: CASSPLGGSYEQYF
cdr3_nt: TGTGCCAGCAGCCCTCTGGGTGGCTCCTACGAGCAGTACTTC

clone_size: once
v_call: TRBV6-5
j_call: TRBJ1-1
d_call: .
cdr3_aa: CASSPTLELGAEAFF
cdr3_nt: TGTGCCAGCAGCCCTACCCTAGAGTTAGGCGCTGAAGCTTTCTTT

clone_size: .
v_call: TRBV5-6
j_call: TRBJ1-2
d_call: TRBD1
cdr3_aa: CASSPGQGANYGYTF
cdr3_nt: TGTGCCAGCAGCCCTGGACAGGGGGCGAACTATGGCTACACCTTC

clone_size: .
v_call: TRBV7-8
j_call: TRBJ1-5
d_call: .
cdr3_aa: CASSLGQYNQPQHF
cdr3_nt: TGTGCCAGCAGCTTAGGTCAGTACAATCAGCCCCAGCATTTT

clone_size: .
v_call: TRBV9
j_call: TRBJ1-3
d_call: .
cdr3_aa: CASSVVDSPGNTIYF
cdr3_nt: TGTGCCAGCAGCGTAGTGGACAGCCCTGGAAACACCATATATTTT

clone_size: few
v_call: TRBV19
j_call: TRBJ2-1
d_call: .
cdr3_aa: CASSGSNEQFF
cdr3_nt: TGTGCCAGTAGTGGCAGCAATGAGCAGTTCTTC

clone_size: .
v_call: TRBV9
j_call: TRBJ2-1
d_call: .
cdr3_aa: CASGGSSYNEQFF
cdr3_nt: TGTGCCAGCGGGGGAAGCTCCTACAATGAGCAGTTCTTC

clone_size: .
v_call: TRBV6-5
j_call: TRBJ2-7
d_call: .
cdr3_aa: CASMGQTYEQYF
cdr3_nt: TGTGCCAGCATGGGGCAGACCTACGAGCAGTACTTC

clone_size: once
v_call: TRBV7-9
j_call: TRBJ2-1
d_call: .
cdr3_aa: CASSLDRDYYNEQFF
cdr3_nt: TGTGCCAGCAGCTTGGACAGGGACTATTACAATGAGCAGTTCTTC

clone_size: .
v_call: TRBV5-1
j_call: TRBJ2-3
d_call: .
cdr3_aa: CASSLSPARADTQYF
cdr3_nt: TGCGCCAGCAGCTTGTCCCCCGCACGGGCAGATACGCAGTATTTT

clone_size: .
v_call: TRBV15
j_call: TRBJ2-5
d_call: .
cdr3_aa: CATSMGVRETQYF
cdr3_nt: TGTGCCACCAGCATGGGGGTTCGGGAGACCCAGTACTTC

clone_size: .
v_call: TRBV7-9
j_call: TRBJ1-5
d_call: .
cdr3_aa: CASSSLAGSNQPQHF
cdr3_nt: TGTGCCAGCAGCTCTTTAGCGGGTAGCAATCAGCCCCAGCATTTT

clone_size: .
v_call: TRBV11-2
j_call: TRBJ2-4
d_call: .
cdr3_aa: CASLGTKNIQYF
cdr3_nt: TGTGCCAGTTTGGGGACCAAAAACATTCAGTACTTC

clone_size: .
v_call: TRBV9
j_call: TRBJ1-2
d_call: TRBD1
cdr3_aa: CASSGTGTGGNYGYTF
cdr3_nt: TGTGCCAGCAGCGGGACCGGGACAGGGGGAAACTATGGCTACACCTTC

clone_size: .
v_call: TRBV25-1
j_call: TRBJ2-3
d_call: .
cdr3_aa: CASSWDANTQYF
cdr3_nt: TGTGCCAGCAGCTGGGACGCCAATACGCAGTATTTT

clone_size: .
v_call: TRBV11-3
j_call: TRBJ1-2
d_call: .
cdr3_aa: CASSGAKVGMDGYTF
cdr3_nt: TGTGCCAGCAGCGGTGCCAAGGTTGGAATGGATGGCTACACCTTC

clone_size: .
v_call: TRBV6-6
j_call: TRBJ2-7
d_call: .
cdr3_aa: CASSLSGNTEQYF
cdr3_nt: TGTGCCAGCAGCCTTTCCGGGAACACCGAGCAGTACTTC

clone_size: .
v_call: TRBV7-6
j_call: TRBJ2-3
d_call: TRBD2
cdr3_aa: CASSLIGTSGGQTLTDTQYF
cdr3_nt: TGTGCCAGCAGCTTGATTGGGACTAGCGGGGGCCAAACCCTCACAGATACGCAGTATTTT

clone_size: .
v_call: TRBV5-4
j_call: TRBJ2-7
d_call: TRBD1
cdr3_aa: CASSMGQGYEQYF
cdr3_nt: TGTGCCAGCAGCATGGGACAGGGGTACGAGCAGTACTTC

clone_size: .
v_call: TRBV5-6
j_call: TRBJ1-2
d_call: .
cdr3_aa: CASSLAGVEYGYTF
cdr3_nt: TGTGCCAGCAGCTTGGCTGGGGTTGAATATGGCTACACCTTC

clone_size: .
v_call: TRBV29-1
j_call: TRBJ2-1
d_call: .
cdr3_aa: CSVAPGGYEQFF
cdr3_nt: TGCAGCGTTGCTCCAGGGGGGTATGAGCAGTTCTTC

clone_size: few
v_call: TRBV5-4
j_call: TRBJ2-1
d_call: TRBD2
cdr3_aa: CASSEGLGEFNEQFF
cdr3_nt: TGTGCCAGCAGCGAGGGACTAGGTGAGTTCAATGAGCAGTTCTTC

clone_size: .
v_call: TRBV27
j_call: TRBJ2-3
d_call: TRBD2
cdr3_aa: CASSWVGGLVSPDTQYF
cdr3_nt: TGTGCCAGCAGTTGGGTTGGAGGACTAGTGTCGCCAGATACGCAGTATTTT

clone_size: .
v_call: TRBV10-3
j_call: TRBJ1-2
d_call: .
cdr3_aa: CAISGGSGAEPIYTF
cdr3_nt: TGTGCCATCAGTGGAGGTTCAGGGGCCGAACCTATCTACACCTTC

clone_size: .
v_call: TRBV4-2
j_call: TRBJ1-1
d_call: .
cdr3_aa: CASSQITGLVNTEAFF
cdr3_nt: TGTGCCAGCAGCCAAATTACAGGGTTAGTGAACACTGAAGCTTTCTTT

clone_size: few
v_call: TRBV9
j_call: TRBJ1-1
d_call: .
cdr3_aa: CASSVDSEGYTEAFF
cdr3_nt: TGTGCCAGCAGCGTAGATTCCGAGGGCTACACTGAAGCTTTCTTT

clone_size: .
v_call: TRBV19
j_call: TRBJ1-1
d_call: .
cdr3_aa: CASREYTEAFF
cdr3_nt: TGTGCCAGCCGAGAGTACACTGAAGCTTTCTTT

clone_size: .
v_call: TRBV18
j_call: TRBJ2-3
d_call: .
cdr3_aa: CASSSSGLDTQYF
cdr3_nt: TGTGCCAGCTCGAGTAGCGGACTAGATACGCAGTATTTT

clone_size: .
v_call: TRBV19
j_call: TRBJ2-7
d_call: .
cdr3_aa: CASSAYLLDYEQYF
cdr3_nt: TGTGCCAGTAGTGCCTACCTCTTGGACTACGAGCAGTACTTC

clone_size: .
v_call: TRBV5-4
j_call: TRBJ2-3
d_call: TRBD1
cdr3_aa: CASSLTGQDILF
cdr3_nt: TGTGCCAGCAGCCTCACGGGACAGGATATACTTTTT

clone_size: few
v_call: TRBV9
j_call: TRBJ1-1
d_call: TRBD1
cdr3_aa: CASSVGTGVTEAFF
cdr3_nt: TGTGCCAGCAGCGTAGGGACAGGGGTGACTGAAGCTTTCTTT

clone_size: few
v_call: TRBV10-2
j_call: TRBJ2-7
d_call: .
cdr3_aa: CASTKHGVPYEQYF
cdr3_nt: TGCGCCAGCACCAAGCATGGGGTTCCCTACGAGCAGTACTTC

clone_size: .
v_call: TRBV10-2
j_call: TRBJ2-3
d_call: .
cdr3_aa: CASSESRLEYDTQYF
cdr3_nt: TGCGCCAGCAGTGAGTCGAGGCTAGAATACGATACGCAGTATTTT

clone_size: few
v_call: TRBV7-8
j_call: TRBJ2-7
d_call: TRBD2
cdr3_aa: CASSKSLVAGDPYEQYF
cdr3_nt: TGTGCCAGCAGCAAATCCCTCGTAGCGGGAGATCCCTACGAGCAGTACTTC

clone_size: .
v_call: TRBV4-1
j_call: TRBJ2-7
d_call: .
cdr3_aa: CASSQTVDYFYEQYF
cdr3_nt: TGCGCCAGCAGCCAAACCGTGGATTATTTCTACGAGCAGTACTTC

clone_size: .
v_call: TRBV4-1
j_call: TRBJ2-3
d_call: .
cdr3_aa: CASSQETGPQLVDPDTQYF
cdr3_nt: TGCGCCAGCAGCCAAGAAACTGGACCACAACTAGTGGACCCAGATACGCAGTATTTT

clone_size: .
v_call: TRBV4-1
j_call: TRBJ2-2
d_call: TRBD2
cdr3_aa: CASSQEDLTSGSWTGELFF
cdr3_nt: TGCGCCAGCAGCCAAGAAGACTTGACTAGCGGGAGTTGGACCGGGGAGCTGTTTTTT

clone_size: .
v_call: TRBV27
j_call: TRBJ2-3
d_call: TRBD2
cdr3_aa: CASSVLAGASTDTQYF
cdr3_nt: TGTGCCAGCAGTGTCTTAGCGGGGGCTAGCACAGATACGCAGTATTTT

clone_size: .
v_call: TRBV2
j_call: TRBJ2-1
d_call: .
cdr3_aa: CASSDLLGGGSFYNEQFF
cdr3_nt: TGTGCCAGCAGTGACCTTTTAGGGGGGGGCTCTTTTTACAATGAGCAGTTCTTC

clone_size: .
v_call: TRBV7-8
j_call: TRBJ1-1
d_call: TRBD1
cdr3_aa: CASSLDTGVGTEAFF
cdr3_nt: TGTGCCAGCAGCTTGGATACAGGGGTAGGAACTGAAGCTTTCTTT

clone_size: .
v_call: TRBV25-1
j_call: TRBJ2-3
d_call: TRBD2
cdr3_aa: CASSGAGGPADTQYF
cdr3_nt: TGTGCCAGCAGTGGAGCGGGAGGGCCCGCAGATACGCAGTATTTT